What follows are 3 T cell receptor beta chains derived from one specimen sequenced in a study of OX40 agonist ivuxolimab in advanced cancers. Assay: immunoSEQ multiplex PCR; the TCRdb copy retains only in-frame clones and omits some. Of about 67,000 clones detected, approximately 82% appear once; the ten largest clones hold roughly 2.3%. This sample comprised CD4+ or CD8+ T cells sorted from blood, obtained in a trial of the OX40 agonist ivuxolimab. The receptor source for this set is an adult with an advanced solid tumor such as melanoma, head and neck, liver or kidney cancer.

This clone came up once. The chain couples TRBV5-6 to TRBJ2-5, with 9 bases matching TRBD1. With V trimmed by 5 bases and J by 4 bases, 9 bases remained unmatched. This CDR3 has 15 amino acids. CDR1 and CDR2 from the germline V gene are SGHDT and YYEEEE. Here the CDR3 reads CASSRPTGGGETQYF. The CDR3 nucleotides are TGTGCCAGCAGTCGTCCCACAGGGGGCGGAGAGACCCAGTACTTC.

This chain connects TRBV29-1 to TRBJ1-1; tentative D call: TRBD1 (5 bases). The germline V gene has CDR1 SQVTM and CDR2 ANQGSEA. The CDR3 is 11 residues long. V shed 4 bases and J shed 4 bases, with 7 bases lying between them. CDR3: CSVVQATEAFF. CDR3 bases: TGCAGCGTTGTACAGGCCACTGAAGCTTTCTTT.

The chain is built from TRBV6-6 and TRBJ2-7; either TRBD1 or TRBD2 may supply D (5 bases each). V was cut by 7 bases and J by 5 bases, with 21 bases left in between. Germline assignment: CDR1 MNHNY and CDR2 SVGAGI (reference sequence). CDR3 length: 15 residues. The CDR3 DNA is TGTGCCAGCAACTCCGGTGGTGGGGGAAGAAACGAGCAGTACTTC. It codes for CASNSGGGGRNEQYF.